A selection of T cell receptor beta chains follows, all from one sample in a study of T cell responses to AZD1222 COVID-19 vaccine. Assay used: immunoSEQ multiplex PCR; TCRdb lists only in-frame clones, some missing. The sample lists 95,000 to 110,000 clones, roughly 87% occurring once. Sample: peripheral blood, taken on day 0 of AZD1222 vaccination. The source is an adult in good health. Each CDR3 is given with its conserved first and last residue. Each record gives: V gene, J gene, D gene, clone size, CDR3 protein, CDR3 DNA. D genes are given only for firm matches. For some rows the clone size is stated as once, few or many, or as a class when expanded; others skip it.

V gene: TRBV2
J gene: TRBJ1-2
D gene: NA
clone size: NA
CDR3 protein: CASSEGQGDYGYTF
CDR3 DNA: TGTGCCAGCAGTGAAGGGCAGGGCGACTATGGCTACACCTTC

V gene: TRBV24-1
J gene: TRBJ2-3
D gene: TRBD2
clone size: NA
CDR3 protein: CATSEPPGLAGGTDTQYF
CDR3 DNA: TGTGCCACCAGTGAACCTCCGGGACTAGCGGGGGGCACAGATACGCAGTATTTT

V gene: TRBV5-4
J gene: TRBJ2-3
D gene: NA
clone size: NA
CDR3 protein: CASSSRGTDTQYF
CDR3 DNA: TGTGCCAGCAGCTCCCGGGGCACAGATACGCAGTATTTT

V gene: TRBV7-2
J gene: TRBJ1-1
D gene: TRBD1
clone size: NA
CDR3 protein: CASSSRQGVNTEAFF
CDR3 DNA: TGTGCCAGCAGCTCTCGACAGGGTGTGAACACTGAAGCTTTCTTT

V gene: TRBV30
J gene: TRBJ2-1
D gene: TRBD2
clone size: NA
CDR3 protein: CAWGLAANEQFF
CDR3 DNA: TGTGCCTGGGGACTAGCGGCTAATGAGCAGTTCTTC

V gene: TRBV6-5
J gene: TRBJ2-7
D gene: TRBD1
clone size: once
CDR3 protein: CASIPAQGVLGILYF
CDR3 DNA: TGTGCCAGCATTCCTGCCCAGGGGGTACTAGGAATCCTGTACTTC

V gene: TRBV28
J gene: TRBJ2-1
D gene: TRBD2
clone size: NA
CDR3 protein: CASLPSGYNEQFF
CDR3 DNA: TGTGCCAGCCTGCCTAGCGGATACAATGAGCAGTTCTTC

V gene: TRBV7-6
J gene: TRBJ2-3
D gene: NA
clone size: once
CDR3 protein: CASSLFAGPSTDTQYF
CDR3 DNA: TGTGCCAGCAGCTTATTCGCAGGACCCTCCACAGATACGCAGTATTTT

V gene: TRBV9
J gene: TRBJ1-1
D gene: NA
clone size: NA
CDR3 protein: CASSVLPHRNLNTEAFF
CDR3 DNA: TGTGCCAGCAGCGTCCTCCCTCACAGAAACCTGAACACTGAAGCTTTCTTT

V gene: TRBV4-1
J gene: TRBJ2-2
D gene: NA
clone size: NA
CDR3 protein: CASSPDRGTGELFF
CDR3 DNA: TGCGCCAGCAGCCCCGACCGGGGCACCGGGGAGCTGTTTTTT

V gene: TRBV7-3
J gene: TRBJ1-5
D gene: NA
clone size: NA
CDR3 protein: CASSLITSVSYGSIYSNQPQHF
CDR3 DNA: TGTGCCAGCAGCTTAATTACTTCCGTGTCGTACGGTTCTATCTATAGCAATCAGCCCCAGCATTTT

V gene: TRBV27
J gene: TRBJ1-2
D gene: TRBD1
clone size: few
CDR3 protein: CASSQTGPNYGYTF
CDR3 DNA: TGTGCCAGCAGCCAGACAGGGCCTAACTATGGCTACACCTTC

V gene: TRBV7-2
J gene: TRBJ1-4
D gene: TRBD1
clone size: NA
CDR3 protein: CASSFGQGREKLFF
CDR3 DNA: TGTGCCAGCAGCTTCGGACAGGGCCGCGAAAAACTGTTTTTT

V gene: TRBV5-6
J gene: TRBJ2-7
D gene: TRBD1
clone size: NA
CDR3 protein: CASSFIKQGSYEQYF
CDR3 DNA: TGTGCCAGCAGCTTCATCAAACAGGGGTCCTACGAGCAGTACTTC

V gene: TRBV19
J gene: TRBJ2-1
D gene: TRBD2
clone size: NA
CDR3 protein: CASSTRGLAGNEQFF
CDR3 DNA: TGTGCCAGTAGTACCCGAGGACTAGCTGGTAATGAGCAGTTCTTC

V gene: TRBV5-8
J gene: TRBJ2-5
D gene: NA
clone size: NA
CDR3 protein: CASSLEETQYF
CDR3 DNA: TGTGCCAGCAGCTTGGAAGAGACCCAGTACTTC

V gene: TRBV3-1/TRBV3-2
J gene: TRBJ2-1
D gene: NA
clone size: NA
CDR3 protein: CASSHILTNEQFF
CDR3 DNA: TGTGCCAGCAGCCATATCCTCACCAATGAGCAGTTCTTC

V gene: TRBV7-9
J gene: TRBJ1-2
D gene: TRBD1
clone size: NA
CDR3 protein: CASSLAGQGFLDYGYTF
CDR3 DNA: TGTGCCAGCAGCTTAGCGGGACAGGGCTTCCTTGACTATGGCTACACCTTC

V gene: TRBV5-1
J gene: TRBJ2-7
D gene: TRBD1
clone size: NA
CDR3 protein: CASSYRGYEQYF
CDR3 DNA: TGCGCCAGTTCGTACAGGGGGTACGAGCAGTACTTC

V gene: TRBV10-3
J gene: TRBJ2-2
D gene: TRBD2
clone size: NA
CDR3 protein: CAISEPTSGSNTGELFF
CDR3 DNA: TGTGCCATCAGTGAGCCGACTAGCGGGTCGAACACCGGGGAGCTGTTTTTT

V gene: TRBV29-1
J gene: TRBJ1-2
D gene: NA
clone size: NA
CDR3 protein: CSVAQSFDRRRNYGYTF
CDR3 DNA: TGCAGCGTTGCGCAAAGCTTTGACAGGCGGCGGAACTATGGCTACACCTTC

V gene: TRBV11-1
J gene: TRBJ1-2
D gene: NA
clone size: NA
CDR3 protein: CASSLGLEAYGYTF
CDR3 DNA: TGTGCCAGCAGCTTAGGGCTAGAGGCCTATGGCTACACCTTC

V gene: TRBV5-4
J gene: TRBJ1-1
D gene: NA
clone size: many
CDR3 protein: CASSSGQLKAFF
CDR3 DNA: TGTGCCAGCAGCTCCGGACAGCTTAAAGCTTTCTTT

V gene: TRBV7-2
J gene: TRBJ2-3
D gene: NA
clone size: few
CDR3 protein: CASSHRGSSTDTQYF
CDR3 DNA: TGTGCCAGCAGCCACAGAGGGTCAAGCACAGATACGCAGTATTTT

V gene: TRBV27
J gene: TRBJ2-1
D gene: TRBD1
clone size: NA
CDR3 protein: CASSLYARTGGNNEQFF
CDR3 DNA: TGTGCCAGCAGTTTATACGCCAGGACAGGGGGCAACAATGAGCAGTTCTTC

V gene: TRBV3-1/TRBV3-2
J gene: TRBJ1-6
D gene: NA
clone size: NA
CDR3 protein: CASSQATSPLHF
CDR3 DNA: TGTGCCAGCAGCCAGGCTACATCACCCCTCCACTTT

V gene: TRBV30
J gene: TRBJ2-2
D gene: NA
clone size: NA
CDR3 protein: CAWSVWSGIDGELFF
CDR3 DNA: TGTGCCTGGAGTGTATGGTCAGGGATTGACGGGGAGCTGTTTTTT

V gene: TRBV9
J gene: TRBJ1-1
D gene: NA
clone size: NA
CDR3 protein: CASSVDPEYTEAFF
CDR3 DNA: TGTGCCAGCAGCGTAGACCCGGAGTACACTGAAGCTTTCTTT